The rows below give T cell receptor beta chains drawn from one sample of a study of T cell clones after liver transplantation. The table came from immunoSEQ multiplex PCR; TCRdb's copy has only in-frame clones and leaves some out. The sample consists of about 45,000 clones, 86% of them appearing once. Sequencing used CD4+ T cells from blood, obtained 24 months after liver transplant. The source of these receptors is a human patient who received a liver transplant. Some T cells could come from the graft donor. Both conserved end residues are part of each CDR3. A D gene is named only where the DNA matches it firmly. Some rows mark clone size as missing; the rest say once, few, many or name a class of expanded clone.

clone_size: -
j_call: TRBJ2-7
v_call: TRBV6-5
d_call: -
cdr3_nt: TGTGCCAGCAGATTCCGGGACACTTCCTACGAGCAGTACTTC
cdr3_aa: CASRFRDTSYEQYF

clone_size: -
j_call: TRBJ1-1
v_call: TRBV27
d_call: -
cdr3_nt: TGTGCCAGCAGTCTGCAGGGGCTGAACACTGAAGCTTTCTTT
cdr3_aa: CASSLQGLNTEAFF

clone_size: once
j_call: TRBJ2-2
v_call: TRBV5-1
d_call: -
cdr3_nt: TGCGCCAGCAGCAGAAATACGGACACCGGGGAGCTGTTTTTT
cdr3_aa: CASSRNTDTGELFF

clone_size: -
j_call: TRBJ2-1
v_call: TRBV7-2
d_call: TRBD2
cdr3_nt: TGTGCCAGCAGCCCCCGCCTATCGGGGGGGCCGGGTAATGAGCAGTTCTTC
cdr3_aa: CASSPRLSGGPGNEQFF

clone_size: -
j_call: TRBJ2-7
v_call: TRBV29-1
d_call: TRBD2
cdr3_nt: TGCAGCGCCTCCGGGGGTAGCGGGAGGGATTACGAGCAGTACTTC
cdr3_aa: CSASGGSGRDYEQYF

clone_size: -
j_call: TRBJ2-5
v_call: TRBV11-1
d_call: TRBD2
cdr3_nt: TGTGCCAGCAGACGGACTAGCGGGGAGACCCAGTACTTC
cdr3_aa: CASRRTSGETQYF

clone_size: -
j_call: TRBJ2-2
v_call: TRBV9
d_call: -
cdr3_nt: TGTGCCAGCAGCGTAGTTACCGGGAACACCGGGGAGCTGTTTTTT
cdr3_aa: CASSVVTGNTGELFF

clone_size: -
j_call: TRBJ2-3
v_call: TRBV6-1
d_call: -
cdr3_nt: TGTGCCAGCAGTGAGCGGGGCGGTAGCACAGATACGCAGTATTTT
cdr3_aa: CASSERGGSTDTQYF

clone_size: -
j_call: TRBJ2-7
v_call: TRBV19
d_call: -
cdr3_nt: TGTGCCAGTAAGGCTCGGCGGGGAAATAGGGACGAGCAGTACTTC
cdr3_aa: CASKARRGNRDEQYF

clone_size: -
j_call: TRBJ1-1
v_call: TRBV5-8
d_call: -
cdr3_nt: TGTGCCAGCAGCCCCGACAGGATTTTGGCTGAAGCTTTCTTT
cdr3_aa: CASSPDRILAEAFF

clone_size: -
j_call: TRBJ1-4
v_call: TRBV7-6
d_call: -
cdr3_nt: TGTGCCAGCAGCCGTTCTAGCCTGAACAATGAAAAACTGTTTTTT
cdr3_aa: CASSRSSLNNEKLFF